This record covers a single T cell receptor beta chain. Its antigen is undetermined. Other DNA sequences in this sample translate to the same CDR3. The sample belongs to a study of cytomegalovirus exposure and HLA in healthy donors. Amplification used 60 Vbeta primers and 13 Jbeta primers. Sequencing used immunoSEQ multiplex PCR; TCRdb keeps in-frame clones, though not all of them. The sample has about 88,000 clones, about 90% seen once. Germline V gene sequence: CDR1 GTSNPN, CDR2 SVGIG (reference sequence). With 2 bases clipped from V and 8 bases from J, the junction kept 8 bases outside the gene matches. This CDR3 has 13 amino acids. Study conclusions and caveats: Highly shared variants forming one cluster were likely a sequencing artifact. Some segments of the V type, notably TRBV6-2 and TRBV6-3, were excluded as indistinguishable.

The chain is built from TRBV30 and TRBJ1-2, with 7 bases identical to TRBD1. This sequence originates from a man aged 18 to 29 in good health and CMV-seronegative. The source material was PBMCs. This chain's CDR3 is CAWSTRDRGGYTF. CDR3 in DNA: TGTGCCTGGAGTACCCGGGACAGAGGAGGCTACACCTTC.